This T cell receptor beta chain was found in a study of blood T cells in healthy people across ages (dated by TCRdb to the mid-2010s). Turning to the overall study: In model experiments, roughly one uniquely barcoded TCR beta cDNA molecule per two T cells was captured by template switching. Age-related changes in TCR beta repertoire diversity were measured in the study by deep sequencing normalized with unique cDNA molecular identifiers. Donors were grouped into four age groups: young (average approximately 15 years), middle-aged (roughly 38), aged (around 60) and long-lived (approximately 81). For two donors (one aged 18 to 29 and one aged 80 or older), the study analyzed two additional independent replicas of 1 million unique cDNA reads from the same blood draw. Study-level results and caveats: Compared with the aged group, the long-lived group had more naive CD4+ T cells, fewer expanded clones and increased TCR diversity, a pattern suggesting age selection. Observed TCR beta diversity correlated strongly with the percentage of naive T cells measured by flow cytometry. As age increased, observed TCR beta diversity per million T cells dropped in a roughly linear way, and a significant reduction was already evident by age about 36. Estimates of total diversity from one million sequenced T cells were regarded as lower bounds and underestimates. Conclusive comparison of naive and antigen-experienced compartments was prevented by the profiling of bulk unsorted PBMCs. Donor CMV infection status was unknown, potentially confounding age-related changes in expanded clonotypes.

Systemically healthy Caucasian individuals from Russia, 39 in total and aged roughly 6 to 100 years, were included as donors. Ten milliliters of peripheral blood were drawn from each donor into EDTA-treated Vacutainer tubes. Ficoll-Paque density-gradient centrifugation was used to isolate PBMCs, with at least 7 million obtained per sample. Trizol reagent was used to extract total RNA from PBMCs, with at least 5 micrograms per sample. Naive CD45RAhigh/CD27high T cell percentages were measured by flow cytometry on a PBMC aliquot from every donor. This clonotype appeared a single time. Which antigen it targets is not known. The junction and the germline gene differ at one end; a read error may be behind it. Library preparation used 5' RACE. The sequencing machine was an Illumina HiSeq 2500. A second about 7 to 12 cycle PCR used a sample-barcoded 5' primer and a J-beta primer mix. A template-switch 5' adaptor carrying 12 random nucleotides introduced a unique molecular identifier onto each TCR beta cDNA molecule. Each sample yielded at least 2.5 million CDR3-containing paired-end reads. First-strand cDNA synthesis was performed from all RNA using the Mint cDNA synthesis kit, with priming by a TRBC-specific oligonucleotide. Following uracil-DNA glycosylase treatment, all cDNA underwent a first 18-cycle PCR with the universal primers M1SS and BC2_uni_R. The paper's processing steps were these. Each sample was normalized by randomly selecting 1 million high-quality reads, each carrying a distinct molecular identifier. Reads with shared molecular identifiers were discarded instead of being binned into consensus sequences. MiTCR, run with a Q25 quality threshold and the strictest error-elimination algorithm, handled CDR3 identification, clonotype clustering and error correction. Lower-bound total TCR beta diversity was estimated with a nonparametric unseen species model using Euler transformation. TCRdb redid the processing of the public reads, applying fastp at Q25 and MiXCR, and retained in-frame beta chains. Under each unique CDR3 protein, matching rows form one entry showing the most common genes and DNA. Clone size and V and J calls follow TCRdb, not the original study. This sample gives some 1,000,000 distinct CDR3 sequences in total; about 25% of them show up just once. In total, the top ten clones hold around 0.75% of the sample.

CDR1 and CDR2 (SQVTM, ANQGSEA) derive from the germline V gene. The CDR3 has 14 amino acids, counting the end cysteine and phenylalanine. Left in the record is the CDR3 DNA by itself, 42 bases read in frame from the first base. This sample was also put to use in a study of T cells of mothers and their children. The second source states: Nine systemically healthy Caucasian individuals, comprising three mothers and their six children, were included as donors. cDNA synthesis used all of the extracted RNA, with around 1.5 ug of RNA in each 15 ul reaction. In the second PCR, sample barcodes and 2-4 random nucleotides were introduced via the M1S primer. Each mother yielded over 8.5 million TCR beta CDR3 reads and each child roughly 3.1 million reads. Thymic selection similarly shapes TCR recombination output in related and unrelated pairs, with minor effect from inherited differences. Normalized repertoire overlap was always found to be slightly, but never significantly, higher in related mother-child pairs than in unrelated mother-child pairs. Persistent microchimeric T cell clones were not detected, at a sensitivity of around 100 clones per million clonotypes. Deep NGS was used in the study to compare the TCR beta repertoires of mothers and children and to look for features that separate related mother-child pairs from unrelated individuals. The mean age was roughly 44 +/- 4 years for the mothers and 11 +/- 4 years for the children. After adapter ligation with NEBNext reagents, the libraries were sequenced on Illumina HiSeq 2000 with 100+100 nt paired-end reads. To prevent cross-contamination, the mother and child libraries were prepared a month apart and were sequenced in separate runs. Each donor had between roughly 450,000 and 2,100,000 distinct TCR beta clonotypes identified. Naive TCR beta clonotypes were estimated from low-frequency clonotypes matched to each donor's FACS-determined naive share, without sorting.

The source of this sequence is a girl aged 2-10 years in good health. The V and J genes are TRBV29-1 and TRBJ1-1; tentative D gene TRBD1, with 5 bases matching. Sequences were obtained from blood. The DNA sequence follows: TGCAGCGTTGCCGGGGGAATTTTGAACGCTGAAGCTTTCTTT. It translates to CSVAGGILNAEAFF.